The clone carrying this T cell receptor (beta chain) was counted ten times or more. The sample is drawn from a study of regulatory T cells in long-lasting Graves disease. Germline V gene data show CDR1 as MDHEN and CDR2 as SYDVKM. The CDR3 length is 14 residues. V lost 3 bases, J lost 4 bases, and 12 bases lay in between. The time point here: newly diagnosed GD, antithyroid drugs for less than 3 months. There was RNA extracted from PBMCs, and the TCR library was made from it. One endocrinology department in Xi'an, China, was where patients came from. Building the TCR beta libraries relied on iRepertoire HTBI primers, and CDR3 regions underwent Arm-PCR. In the original analysis: Samples collectively showed fewer than 80 TRBV and around 15 TRBJ segments. TCRdb re-called the multiplex PCR reads with MiXCR, one entry per CDR3 protein. Clone size and V and J calls follow TCRdb, not the original study. This sample has about 300,000 distinct CDR3 sequences, with 18% found just once.

This receptor was identified in a female donor with Graves disease. This chain joins TRBV28 and TRBJ2-5; D not resolved. The starting material was peripheral blood mononuclear cells (PBMCs), obtained at new diagnosis, from a patient treated with antithyroid drugs. CDR3 DNA: TGTGCCAGCAGTTTGAGGTATCGAGGAGAGACCCAGTACTTC. This sequence encodes CASSLRYRGETQYF.